This TCR beta chain was recovered during a study of cytomegalovirus exposure and HLA in healthy donors. The study's findings and limits: Cytomegalovirus association was assigned to about 180 TCR beta chains.

The PCR had 60 Vbeta and 13 Jbeta primers. Profiled with immunoSEQ multiplex PCR; TCRdb holds only in-frame clones, not every one. The table has roughly 80,000 clones, 65% to 70% seen once. Points on this clone: Its antigen is unknown.

This CDR3 spans 10 amino acids. Trimming removed 7 bases at V and 7 bases at J, with 7 bases between. Per germline, CDR1 SQVTM and CDR2 ANQGSEA. The receptor comes from a woman between 50 and 59 years old in good health and CMV-seropositive. The chain recombines TRBV29-1 with TRBJ1-4; D gene ambiguous. The sequenced sample was PBMCs. CDR3 sequence (DNA): TGCAGCGCCCGACTTGAAAAACTGTTTTTT. The encoded protein is CSARLEKLFF.